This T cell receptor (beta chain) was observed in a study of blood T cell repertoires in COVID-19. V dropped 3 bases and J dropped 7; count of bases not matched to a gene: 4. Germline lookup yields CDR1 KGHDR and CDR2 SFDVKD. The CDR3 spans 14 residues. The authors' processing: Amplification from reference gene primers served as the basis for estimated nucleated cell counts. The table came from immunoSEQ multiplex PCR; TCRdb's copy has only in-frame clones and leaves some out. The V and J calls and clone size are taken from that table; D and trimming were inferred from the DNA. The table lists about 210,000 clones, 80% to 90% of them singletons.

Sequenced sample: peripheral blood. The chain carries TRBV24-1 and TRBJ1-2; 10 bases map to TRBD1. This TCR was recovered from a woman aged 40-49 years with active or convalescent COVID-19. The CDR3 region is CATSDGQGDSGYTF. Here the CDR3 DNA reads TGTGCCACCAGTGATGGACAGGGGGATTCTGGCTACACCTTC.